This T cell receptor (beta chain) was captured in a study of blood T cell repertoires in COVID-19. Only one count was recorded for this clone. The germline CDR1 and CDR2 sequences are SGHRS and YFSETQ. Trimming took 3 bases from V and 0 from J, leaving 16 bases between them. The CDR3 extends over 17 amino acids. This table comes from immunoSEQ multiplex PCR, and its TCRdb copy is limited to in-frame clones, with some not included. The sample lists 150,000 or so clones; around 80% were seen once. The rearrangement joins TRBV5-1 to TRBJ1-5; tentatively, D is TRBD1 (6 bases). The source material was PBMCs or T cells enriched from blood (not recorded which). The sequence was obtained from a man between 50 and 59 years old who had recovered from COVID-19. The CDR3 is CASSSARDTVSNQPQHF. For the CDR3, the DNA is TGCGCCAGCAGCTCAGCACGGGACACGGTTAGCAATCAGCCCCAGCATTTT.